These 13 T cell receptor beta chains were sequenced from one sample in a study of T cell responses to AZD1222 COVID-19 vaccine (dated by TCRdb to the early 2020s). The sample's time point, from its label and the paper: baseline before first vaccination. Libraries were prepared through the immunoSEQ multiplex PCR assay. Sourced from immuneACCESS, this table was stored by TCRdb with only in-frame sequences that have V and J called. A share of the clones is absent; for the studies checked, an unresolved V gene accounts for under half, and the remainder has no known explanation. The sample table contains 95,000 to 130,000 clones; only one count was recorded for about 90% of them. Together, the top ten hold around 9.6% of the sample. This specimen consisted of peripheral blood, obtained on day 0 of AZD1222 vaccination. Receptors were obtained from an adult in good health.

The chain uses TRBV7-2 and TRBJ1-3; D is ambiguous. V gave up 8 bases and J gave up 7 bases, with 18 bases separating them. This CDR3 region has 14 residues. CDR1 and CDR2 from the germline V gene are SGHTA and FQGNSA. DNA of the CDR3: TGTGCCAGCTCCCTCCTGGGCCTGGGGAACACCATATATTTT. This encodes CASSLLGLGNTIYF.

The chain is built from TRBV2 and TRBJ1-5; TRBD1 aligns across 7 bases. V was pared by 6 bases and J by 5 bases, with 10 bases of the junction left unmatched. Looked up from germline, CDR1 is SNHLY and CDR2 is FYNNEI. The CDR3 spans 15 residues. The CDR3 region is CASRARTGKDQPQHF. In DNA form, the CDR3 reads TGTGCCAGCAGAGCAAGGACAGGAAAAGATCAGCCCCAGCATTTT.

This chain connects TRBV21-1 to TRBJ1-3; the table's D call of TRBD1 was not tested on the DNA. TRBV21-1 represents a pseudogene. This CDR3 has 17 residues. This chain's CDR3 is CASSKNRDRASGNTIYF. CDR3 nucleotide sequence: TGTGCCAGCAGCAAAAACCGGGACAGGGCGTCTGGAAACACCATATATTTT.

The rearrangement uses TRBV6-6 and TRBJ2-3, with 12 bases aligning to TRBD2. CDR1 MNHNY and CDR2 SVGAGI come from the germline V gene (reference sequence). V shed 6 bases, J shed 2 bases, and the junction held 6 bases outside the gene matches. The CDR3 extends over 16 amino acids. The CDR3 DNA sequence: TGTGCCAGCAGCCGACTAGCGGGAGCCAACACAGATACGCAGTATTTT. Protein product: CASSRLAGANTDTQYF.

This chain connects TRBV15 to TRBJ1-6; D might be TRBD1 (6 bases). The CDR3 covers 14 residues. CDR1 is LNHNV, CDR2 YYDKDF, per germline (reference sequence). The ends were cut back, 3 bases at V and 6 bases at J, with 9 bases in the middle. CDR3 nucleotides: TGTGCCACCAGCAGGCAACAGGGTAATTCACCCCTCCACTTT. This codes for CATSRQQGNSPLHF. Full variable domain (remainder filled in from reference TRBV15 and TRBJ1-6): DAMVIQNPRYQVTQFGKPVTLSCSQTLNHNVMYWYQQKSSQAPKLLFHYYDKDFNNEADTPDNFQSRRPNTSFCFLDIRSPGLGDTAMYLCATSRQQGNSPLHFGNGTRLTVT.

The rearrangement uses TRBV6-5 and TRBJ2-2, with 7 positions matching TRBD2. Germline V CDR1 and CDR2: MNHEY, SVGAGI. This CDR3 region has 16 residues. The junction had 9 bases not matched to a gene; V was cut back by 2 bases and J by 6 bases. CDR3 sequence (DNA): TGTGCCAGCAGTTACCAGACTAGCTCTAATGCCGGGGAGCTGTTTTTT. Protein product: CASSYQTSSNAGELFF.

This chain connects TRBV28 to TRBJ1-3, with 7 bases identical to TRBD1. The trim removed 5 bases at V and 4 bases at J, leaving 8 bases unmatched. The CDR3 totals 15 residues. Germline CDR1 and CDR2: MDHEN and SYDVKM. CDR3: CASSAHQGVGNTIYF. The DNA of the CDR3 is TGTGCCAGCAGTGCCCACCAGGGGGTAGGAAACACCATATATTTT.

The chain has TRBV6-5 and TRBJ1-2; the match to TRBD1 covers 9 bases. Germline lookup yields CDR1 MNHEY and CDR2 SVGAGI. After removal of 2 bases from V and 4 bases from J, the junction contained 2 bases not matched to a gene. The CDR3 contains 14 residues. The CDR3 nucleotides read TGTGCCAGCAGTTACCGACAGGGGGTCTATGGCTACACCTTC. It yields the protein CASSYRQGVYGYTF.

This sequence joins TRBV6-6 and TRBJ2-7, with D unresolved. Germline V gene data show CDR1 as MNHNY and CDR2 as SVGAGI (reference sequence). The CDR3 loop spans 14 amino acids. V was cut by 0 bases and J by 2 bases, with 8 bases left in between. Here the CDR3 DNA reads TGTGCCAGCAGTTACTCCGTCGGAACCTACGAGCAGTACTTC. Amino acids: CASSYSVGTYEQYF.

Comment on this clone: A junction end diverges from the germline sequence, so it may reflect a read error. The gene calls are TRBV28 and TRBJ1-1; the D is unclear. CDR1 and CDR2 from the germline V gene are MDHEN and SYDVKM. The CDR3 totals 10 residues. CDR3 DNA: TGTGCCAGCAGTTCGCTCACTCCGGACTTT. Translated, it gives CASSSLTPDF.

This chain joins TRBV6-2 or TRBV6-3 and TRBJ1-5; 12 nucleotides align to TRBD1. The length of the CDR3 is 16 residues. CDR1 MNHEY and CDR2 SVGEGT come from the germline V gene. The trim removed 6 bases at V and 6 bases at J, leaving 9 bases unmatched. The CDR3 is CASSDPPGQGAQPQHF. The DNA for the CDR3 is TGTGCCAGCAGCGATCCTCCGGGACAGGGGGCTCAGCCCCAGCATTTT.

The chain has TRBV19 and TRBJ2-7; 10 bases match TRBD1. This CDR3 spans 15 amino acids. V was clipped by 4 bases and J by 2 bases; unmatched bases: 5. The V gene's germline CDR1 is LNHDA and CDR2 SQIVND (reference sequence). The chain's CDR3 is CASSTSGQGAYEQYF. The CDR3, as DNA: TGTGCCAGTAGTACCTCCGGACAGGGGGCCTACGAGCAGTACTTC.

The chain couples TRBV2 to TRBJ1-1; a weak D match, TRBD1 (5 bases). Germline V gene lookup returns CDR1 SNHLY and CDR2 FYNNEI. The CDR3 contains 17 residues. V lost 1 base to trimming and J lost 2 bases, with 17 bases between them. The CDR3 here is CASSEGGWAGKNTEAFF. In nucleotides, the CDR3 is TGTGCCAGCAGTGAAGGCGGCTGGGCAGGGAAAAACACTGAAGCTTTCTTT. Looking up the rest from reference TRBV2 and TRBJ1-1 gives the full variable domain: EPEVTQTPSHQVTQMGQEVILRCVPISNHLYFYWYRQILGQKVEFLVSFYNNEISEKSEIFDDQFSVERPDGSNFTLKIRSTKLEDSAMYFCASSEGGWAGKNTEAFFGQGTRLTVV.